These 11 T cell receptor beta chains were sequenced from one sample in a study of blood T cell repertoires in COVID-19. Clones were sequenced by immunoSEQ multiplex PCR, and TCRdb holds only the in-frame ones, with some missing. The sample holds 85,000 to 100,000 clones, under 90% seen once. Sample: peripheral blood. These receptors came from a human donor in a cohort sampled during active COVID-19.

The gene calls are TRBV4-1 and TRBJ2-1, with a possible D match to TRBD1 (6 bases). Looked up from germline, CDR1 is MGHRA and CDR2 is YSYEKL. CDR3 size: 16 residues. V lost 3 bases, J lost 2 bases, and 14 bases lay in between. The CDR3 sequence: CASSQADGGAYNEQFF. The CDR3, as DNA: TGCGCCAGCAGCCAGGCAGATGGGGGCGCCTACAATGAGCAGTTCTTC.

This clone was recorded a few times. The chain uses TRBV7-8 and TRBJ2-1; TRBD1 might be the D (6 bases). CDR1 and CDR2 from the germline V gene are SGHVS and FQNEAQ. Between the trimmed V and J ends, which lost 5 bases and 0 bases, there was a span of 11 bases. CDR3 length: 15 residues. The CDR3 DNA is TGTGCCAGCAGCCTTCCGGGACACTCCTACAATGAGCAGTTCTTC. Amino acid sequence: CASSLPGHSYNEQFF.

This clone was seen a handful of times. The rearrangement links TRBV19 to TRBJ1-4, with TRBD1 identical over 9 bases. CDR3 length equals 14 residues. Per the germline V gene, CDR1 is LNHDA and CDR2 is SQIVND (reference sequence). V was pared by 6 bases and J by 8 bases, with 7 bases of the junction left unmatched. The CDR3 loop is CASRQDRGREKLFF. As DNA, the CDR3 is TGTGCCAGTAGGCAGGACAGGGGAAGGGAAAAACTGTTTTTT. The full variable domain, in which reference TRBV19 and TRBJ1-4 provide the parts outside the CDR3, is DGGITQSPKYLFRKEGQNVTLSCEQNLNHDAMYWYRQDPGQGLRLIYYSQIVNDFQKGDIAEGYSVSREKKESFPLTVTSAQKNPTAFYLCASRQDRGREKLFFGSGTQLSVL.

The rearrangement uses TRBV18 and TRBJ2-3, with TRBD1 identical over 7 bases. V shed 0 bases and J 5 bases; nucleotides not matched to a gene: 2. CDR1 is KGHSH, CDR2 LQKENI, per germline. The CDR3 runs 14 residues. The CDR3 here is CASSPPPGGDTQYF. In DNA, the CDR3 is TGTGCCAGCTCACCACCGCCAGGGGGAGATACGCAGTATTTT.

By sample share, this clone is medium-sized. The chain is built from TRBV6-6 and TRBJ2-3, with TRBD1 identical over 9 bases. Germline CDR1 and CDR2: MNHNY and SVGAGI (reference sequence). CDR3 length: 14 amino acids. The junction had 3 bases not matched to a gene; V was cut back by 5 bases and J by 3 bases. In DNA form, the CDR3 reads TGTGCCAGCAGTGGGGACAGGGAAACAGATACGCAGTATTTT. It specifies CASSGDRETDTQYF.

The chain links TRBV11-2 to TRBJ1-2; D might be TRBD1 (5 bases). Germline CDR1 SGHAT, CDR2 FQNNGV. The CDR3 consists of 15 residues. The V and J ends lost 7 bases and 4 bases respectively, with 19 bases between them. CDR3 residues: CASTSLGGTPYGYTF. CDR3 DNA sequence: TGTGCCAGCACCTCTTTGGGTGGGACTCCCTATGGCTACACCTTC. Together with reference TRBV11-2 and TRBJ1-2, the CDR3 gives the full variable domain: EAGVAQSPRYKIIEKRQSVAFWCNPISGHATLYWYQQILGQGPKLLIQFQNNGVVDDSQLPKDRFSAERLKGVDSTLKIQPAKLEDSAVYLCASTSLGGTPYGYTFGSGTRLTVV.

The V gene is TRBV6-5, the J gene TRBJ1-1; 7 positions match TRBD1. The CDR3 runs 14 residues. V trimming: 7 bases; J trimming: 4 bases; junction bases outside the gene matches: 9. Germline assignment: CDR1 MNHEY and CDR2 SVGAGI. The CDR3 nucleotides are TGTGCCAGCATCCCGACAGGGCGATTCACTGAAGCTTTCTTT. It specifies CASIPTGRFTEAFF.

CDR3 residues: CASSRASGSSGSLVGTDTQYF. Here the CDR3 DNA reads TGTGCCAGCAGCCGGGCCTCTGGCTCTAGCGGGAGTTTGGTGGGCACAGATACGCAGTATTTT. J is TRBJ2-3 and V is TRBV6-6; 10 bases agree with TRBD2. The germline V gene has CDR1 MNHNY and CDR2 SVGAGI (reference sequence). V shed 6 bases, J shed 1 base, and the junction held 22 bases outside the gene matches. CDR3 length equals 21 residues.

The rearrangement uses TRBV19 and TRBJ1-2; no definite D call. The CDR3 loop spans 16 amino acids. V was cut by 6 bases and J by 4 bases, with 21 bases left in between. Germline assignment: CDR1 LNHDA and CDR2 SQIVND (reference sequence). Written as DNA, the CDR3 is TGTGCCAGTAGGGAGGGTTGGAGAACCCCCGGCTATGGCTACACCTTC. This gives the protein CASREGWRTPGYGYTF.

As for this clone: The sample has other DNA sequences that encode this CDR3 too. V and J are TRBV7-8 and TRBJ1-1; the D is unclear. This CDR3 is built from 14 residues. V lost 0 bases, J lost 1 base, and 6 bases lay in between. The germline V gene has CDR1 SGHVS and CDR2 FQNEAQ. The CDR3 loop is CASSLAPGNTEAFF. DNA for the CDR3: TGTGCCAGCAGCTTAGCGCCCGGGAACACTGAAGCTTTCTTT.

A single count supports this clone. The chain has TRBV27 and TRBJ2-2; TRBD2 aligns across 13 bases. Germline V gene data show CDR1 as MNHEY and CDR2 as SMNVEV (reference sequence). The length of the CDR3 is 18 residues. With 5 bases clipped from V and 6 bases from J, the junction kept 12 bases outside the gene matches. CDR3 sequence: CASSPWTSGGQVAGELFF. The CDR3 DNA reads TGTGCCAGCAGTCCATGGACTAGCGGGGGCCAGGTGGCCGGGGAGCTGTTTTTT.